What follows are 29 T cell receptor beta chains derived from one specimen sequenced in a study of kidney transplant recipient with SARS-CoV-2 infection. TCRdb redid the calling of the reads with MiXCR, one entry per CDR3 protein. This table has approximately 240,000 distinct CDR3 sequences, roughly 26% appearing once. The sequences come from a blood sample, collected at baseline and on roughly day 110 from a kidney transplant recipient. The receptors originated from a young adult male patient who had COVID-19 and was a kidney transplant recipient. Some T cells may be provided by the graft donor.

This clonotype came up many times. The genes are TRBV6-6 and TRBJ1-5; D gene ambiguous. CDR1 and CDR2 (germline): MNHNY, SVGAGI (reference sequence). The CDR3 is 15 residues long. V dropped 0 bases and J dropped 5 bases, with 11 bases sitting between them. As DNA, the CDR3 is TGTGCCAGCAGTTACTCGAGTCACGGGGATCAGCCCCAGCATTTT. It codes for CASSYSSHGDQPQHF.

Comment on this clonotype: Just one base apart from a much larger clone, this may be a read error. V and J are TRBV12-2 and TRBJ2-1. The DNA matches TRBJ1-2 better at its end, which makes the J call doubtful. TRBV12-2 is annotated as a pseudogene. This CDR3 comprises 17 residues. Written as DNA, the CDR3 is TGTGCAAGTCGCTATTCAGAGACTCCACGAAAGACCCATGGCTACACCTTC. Its translation: CASRYSETPRKTHGYTF.

This chain links TRBV18 with TRBJ2-3, with D possibly being TRBD2 (5 bases). The CDR3 extends over 14 amino acids. The germline CDR1 and CDR2 sequences are KGHSH and LQKENI. Trimming left V 7 bases short and J 3 bases short, with 14 bases between. The CDR3 here is CASWGSGRTDTQYF. DNA of the CDR3: TGTGCCAGCTGGGGAAGCGGCAGGACAGATACGCAGTATTTT.

This clonotype has ten or more counts. The rearrangement joins TRBV28 to TRBJ1-5; D may be TRBD1 (5 bases). CDR1 and CDR2 from the germline V gene are MDHEN and SYDVKM. The ends were cut back, 6 bases at V and 2 bases at J, with 14 bases in the middle. This CDR3 is built from 15 residues. In DNA form, the CDR3 reads TGTGCCAGCAGGGGGGGGGGTATGGGCAATCAGCCCCAGCATTTT. Protein sequence: CASRGGGMGNQPQHF.

This clonotype was found many times. The V gene is TRBV9, the J gene TRBJ1-2; D is unclear. The V and J ends lost 5 bases and 4 bases respectively, with 21 bases between them. In germline, CDR1 is SGDLS, CDR2 YYNGEE. The CDR3 covers 16 residues. CDR3 loop: CASRGLYSRKTYGYTF. CDR3 DNA sequence: TGTGCCAGCAGAGGGTTGTACTCAAGAAAGACCTATGGCTACACCTTC.

In this sample, this clonotype turned up many times. The J gene is TRBJ1-2, the V gene TRBV6-2 or TRBV6-3, with no clear D. Looked up from germline, CDR1 is MNHEY and CDR2 is SVGEGT. Trimming removed 5 bases at V and 4 bases at J, with 23 bases between. The CDR3 covers 17 residues. CDR3 amino acids: CASSTAHCIGKTYGYTF. The CDR3 DNA sequence: TGTGCCAGCAGTACGGCCCACTGCATCGGAAAGACCTATGGCTACACCTTC.

This clonotype was seen ten or more times. This rearrangement joins TRBV2 to TRBJ1-1; tentative D call: TRBD1 (6 bases). V was cut by 3 bases and J by 3 bases, with 11 bases left in between. This CDR3 is built from 14 residues. Germline CDR1 and CDR2: SNHLY and FYNNEI. CDR3 protein: CASSDRGGYTEAFF. CDR3 nucleotide sequence: TGTGCCAGCAGTGACCGCGGGGGCTACACTGAAGCTTTCTTT.

This clonotype was seen ten or more times. The V and J genes are TRBV18 and TRBJ2-7; 7 bases map to TRBD1. This CDR3 has 15 residues. The trim removed 2 bases at V and 2 bases at J, leaving 6 bases unmatched. The germline V gene has CDR1 KGHSH and CDR2 LQKENI. The CDR3: CASSPRGPSPYEQYF. The CDR3 DNA reads as TGTGCCAGCTCACCAAGGGGGCCCTCCCCCTACGAGCAGTACTTC.

The sample holds many counts of this clonotype. This chain connects TRBV7-8 to TRBJ1-2, with 10 bases lining up with TRBD1. V was clipped by 5 bases and J by 4 bases; unmatched bases: 7. This CDR3 has 15 residues. The V gene's germline CDR1 is SGHVS and CDR2 FQNEAQ. As DNA, the CDR3 is TGTGCCAGCAGCCGAAGGACAGGGGGAATCTATGGCTACACCTTC. Protein product: CASSRRTGGIYGYTF.

Notes on this clonotype: A much larger clone is a single base away; this may be a read error. CDR3 nucleotide sequence: TGTGCCAGCAGCCGACAGCTCACCCTTCGAAAGACCTATGGCTACGCCTTC. As protein: CASSRQLTLRKTYGYAF. V gene TRBV3-1 combines with J gene TRBJ1-2, with TRBD1 as a possible D gene (5 bases). CDR1 is LGHDT, CDR2 YNNKEL, per germline (reference sequence). The CDR3 is 17 residues long.

With respect to this clonotype: A read error is possible here, since a much larger clone lies one base away. This chain connects TRBV3-1 to TRBJ2-5; no definite D call. The CDR3 is 17 amino acids. Germline CDR1 reads LGHDT; CDR2 reads YNNKEL (reference sequence). CDR3 region: CANSSCPPISFSETQYF. The DNA of the CDR3 is TGTGCCAACAGCTCCTGCCCTCCCATTTCTTTCTCTGAGACCCAGTACTTC.

This clonotype was seen repeatedly, ten times or more. The chain combines TRBV7-2 with TRBJ2-7; 9 nucleotides match TRBD2. This CDR3 contains 14 residues. V shed 6 bases and J 2 bases; nucleotides not matched to a gene: 5. Germline V gives CDR1 SGHTA, CDR2 FQGNSA. CDR3 DNA sequence: TGTGCCAGCAGAGTGACTAGCGGAGCCTACGAGCAGTACTTC. Its translation: CASRVTSGAYEQYF.

This clonotype appeared many times. The V and J genes are TRBV6-2 or TRBV6-3 and TRBJ1-2, with D unresolved. The V and J ends lost 5 bases and 4 bases respectively, with 23 bases between them. The CDR3 length is 17 residues. Germline V CDR1 and CDR2: MNHEY, SVGEGT. The CDR3: CASSTRYCIGKTYGYTF. Written as DNA, the CDR3 is TGTGCCAGCAGTACTCGCTACTGCATCGGAAAGACCTATGGCTACACCTTC.

As to this clonotype: Since a much larger clone is just one base distant, this may be a read error. Here the CDR3 omits its conserved ending phenylalanine or tryptophan, so a read error is the likely source. V gene TRBV16 combines with J gene TRBJ1-2; D gene unclear. The CDR3 loop spans 17 amino acids. The germline CDR1 and CDR2 sequences are KGHSY and FQNENV. The germline V and J ends were trimmed by 5 bases and 4 bases, with 23 bases remaining between them. As DNA, the CDR3 is TGTGCCAGCAGCATAGTCGCGGTCGTTAGAAAGACCTATGGCTACACCCTC. It translates to CASSIVAVVRKTYGYTL.

This clonotype was counted once. One base away lies a much larger clone, so this may be a sequencing read error. The chain links TRBV6-5 to TRBJ2-3; TRBD2 aligns across 7 bases. The CDR3 totals 16 residues. V lost 6 bases to trimming and J lost 5 bases; unmatched junction nucleotides: 14. Germline V lookup: CDR1 MNHEY, CDR2 SVGAGI. The CDR3 spells CASSRRGRAGLDTQYF. CDR3 nucleotide sequence: TGTGCCAGCAGCCGAAGAGGGAGGGCGGGTTTAGATACGCAGTATTTT.

This clonotype was seen ten or more times. The chain uses TRBV7-2 and TRBJ2-3; 12 bases map to TRBD2. The CDR3 length is 16 residues. The V segment lost 5 bases and the J segment 5 bases; nucleotides outside the gene matches: 8. Germline V gene lookup returns CDR1 SGHTA and CDR2 FQGNSA. CDR3 residues: CASSPRASGRVDTQYF. The CDR3 region has the DNA TGTGCCAGCAGCCCCCGGGCTAGCGGGAGGGTAGATACGCAGTATTTT. The full variable domain, in which reference TRBV7-2 and TRBJ2-3 provide the parts outside the CDR3, is GAGVSQSPSNKVTEKGKDVELRCDPISGHTALYWYRQSLGQGLEFLIYFQGNSAPDKSGLPSDRFSAERTGGSVSTLTIQRTQQEDSAVYLCASSPRASGRVDTQYFGPGTRLTVL.

Ten or more counts support this clonotype. This chain joins TRBV6-5 and TRBJ1-2, with unresolved D. Deletions cut 0 bases from V and 0 bases from J, with 32 bases between. CDR1 and CDR2 (germline): MNHEY, SVGAGI. The CDR3 runs to 23 residues. The CDR3 loop is CASSYSNSHQGSHRREPNYGYTF. CDR3 nucleotides: TGTGCCAGCAGTTACTCGAATTCACATCAAGGGTCCCATAGGCGGGAGCCTAACTATGGCTACACCTTC.

This clonotype was counted ten times or more. The chain joins TRBV6-4 to TRBJ2-1; tentatively, D is TRBD2 (5 bases). The CDR3 is 14 amino acids. V lost 3 bases and J lost 5, with 11 bases in between. Germline V lookup: CDR1 MRHNA, CDR2 SNTAGT. The CDR3 coding sequence is TGTGCCAGCAGTGAGTGGGCCGGGGACAATGAGCAGTTCTTC. It encodes CASSEWAGDNEQFF.

Of note for this clonotype: With a much larger clone just one base away, this may be a read error. The J gene is TRBJ1-2, the V gene TRBV7-2; 10 bases map to TRBD1. Germline CDR1 reads SGHTA; CDR2 reads FQGNSA. The CDR3 extends over 16 amino acids. CDR3 residues: CASIWTGGFFRRVYIF. The CDR3 DNA reads as TGTGCCAGCATATGGACAGGGGGTTTTTTTCGGCGTGTCTACATCTTC.

This clonotype appeared a few times. V usage is TRBV2 and J usage is TRBJ1-5; weak D call: TRBD1 (5 bases). The CDR3 covers 14 residues. V was clipped by 7 bases and J by 8 bases, with 18 bases between them. Germline loops: CDR1 SNHLY, CDR2 FYNNEI. In DNA form, the CDR3 reads TGTGCCAGCAATGACGGCCAGGGAAGTGAGCCCCAGCATTTT. This sequence encodes CASNDGQGSEPQHF. The variable domain in full, with the rest retrieved from reference TRBV2 and TRBJ1-5, is EPEVTQTPSHQVTQMGQEVILRCVPISNHLYFYWYRQILGQKVEFLVSFYNNEISEKSEIFDDQFSVERPDGSNFTLKIRSTKLEDSAMYFCASNDGQGSEPQHFGDGTRLSIL.

This clonotype was detected ten times or more. The rearrangement joins TRBV11-2 to TRBJ2-5; 12 nucleotides align to TRBD2. This CDR3 has 19 residues. With V trimmed by 1 base and J by 5 bases, 14 bases remained unmatched. CDR1 SGHAT and CDR2 FQNNGV come from the germline V gene. CDR3 bases: TGTGCCAGCAGCTTAGGACACCTCGGACTAGCGGGACAGGGGGAGACCCAGTACTTC. It translates to CASSLGHLGLAGQGETQYF.

About this clonotype: The junction does not match germline at one end; this may be a read error. The J gene is TRBJ2-1, the V gene TRBV11-2; D gene uncertain. The CDR3 runs 15 residues. CDR1 SGHAT and CDR2 FQNNGV come from the germline V gene. The CDR3 sequence is CAGSLSQQPNNEQFF. DNA for the CDR3: TGTGCCGGCAGCTTATCACAGCAACCTAACAATGAGCAGTTCTTC.

On this clonotype itself: This could be a read error, since a much larger clone is one nucleotide away. The chain is built from TRBV14 and TRBJ2-5; the D gene is possibly TRBD1 (5 bases). Trimming stripped 0 bases from V and 7 bases from J, with 9 bases between. The CDR3 totals 13 residues. The germline V gene encodes CDR1 SGHDN and CDR2 FVKESK. In DNA form, the CDR3 reads TGTGCCAGCAGCCAAGATCGAACAGGGACCCAGTACTTC. It yields the protein CASSQDRTGTQYF.

This clonotype was detected many times. This chain links TRBV7-9 with TRBJ1-5, with 10 bases lining up with TRBD1. The CDR3 consists of 15 residues. Trimming took 5 bases from V and 3 from J; bases not matched to a gene: 4. In germline, CDR1 is SEHNR, CDR2 FQNEAQ (reference sequence). CDR3 sequence reads: CASSPGTGDNQPQHF. CDR3 coding DNA: TGTGCCAGCAGCCCAGGGACAGGGGACAATCAGCCCCAGCATTTT.

The chain recombines TRBV6-9 with TRBJ1-2; no reliable D call. Trimming removed 2 bases at V and 4 bases at J, with 20 bases between. The germline V gene encodes CDR1 MNHGY and CDR2 SVAAGI. The length of the CDR3 is 17 residues. This CDR3 reads CASSYNSPYGKTYGYTF. The CDR3 nucleotides read TGTGCCAGCAGTTATAATTCGCCTTACGGAAAGACCTATGGCTACACCTTC.

This rearrangement joins TRBV3-1 to TRBJ2-2; D call uncertain. Per germline, CDR1 LGHDT and CDR2 YNNKEL (reference sequence). This CDR3 contains 18 residues. V gave up 4 bases and J gave up 5 bases, with 23 bases separating them. CDR3 region: CASSLLHPISGSTGELFF. The CDR3 region has the DNA TGTGCCAGCAGCCTTTTGCATCCCATTTCAGGCTCGACCGGGGAGCTGTTTTTT.

This clonotype showed up just a few times. The chain has TRBV6-1 and TRBJ1-5; TRBD1 matches at 12 bases. The V gene end was trimmed by 0 bases and the J gene end by 8 bases; junction bases not matched to a gene: 8. There are 17 residues in the CDR3. CDR1 is MNHNS, CDR2 SASEGT, per germline. CDR3 residues: CASSEAGDRGRTEPQHF. The CDR3 region has the DNA TGTGCCAGCAGTGAAGCGGGGGACAGGGGGCGAACGGAGCCCCAGCATTTT.

This chain connects TRBV20-1 to TRBJ2-7, with D perhaps TRBD1 (7 bases). V lost 5 bases to trimming and J lost 12 bases, with 23 bases between them. The CDR3 is 13 amino acids. CDR1 DFQATT and CDR2 SNEGSKA come from the germline V gene (reference sequence). CDR3 amino acids: CSALHTFRGDRYF. The CDR3 region has the DNA TGCAGTGCTTTACACACCTTCAGGGGGGACCGGTACTTC.

The sample holds many counts of this clonotype. CDR3 nucleotide sequence: TGTGCCAGCAGTACCCCCGGGTATCGGAGCGAGCAGTACTTC. Translation gives CASSTPGYRSEQYF. The rearrangement links TRBV12-3 or TRBV12-4 to TRBJ2-5; D uncertain. The assigned J gene may be wrong: the sequence end matches TRBJ2-7 better. This CDR3 spans 14 amino acids.